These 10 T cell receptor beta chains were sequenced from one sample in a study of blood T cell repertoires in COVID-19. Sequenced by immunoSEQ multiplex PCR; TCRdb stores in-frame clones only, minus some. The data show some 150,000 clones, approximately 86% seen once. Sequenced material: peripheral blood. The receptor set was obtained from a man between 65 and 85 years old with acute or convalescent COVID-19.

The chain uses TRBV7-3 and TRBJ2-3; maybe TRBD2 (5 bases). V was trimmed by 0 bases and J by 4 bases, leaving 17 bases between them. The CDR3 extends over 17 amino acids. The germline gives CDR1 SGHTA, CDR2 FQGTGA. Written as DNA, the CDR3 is TGTGCCAGCAGCTTAACCCCGACGGGGAAGGTGGCAGATACGCAGTATTTT. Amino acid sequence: CASSLTPTGKVADTQYF.

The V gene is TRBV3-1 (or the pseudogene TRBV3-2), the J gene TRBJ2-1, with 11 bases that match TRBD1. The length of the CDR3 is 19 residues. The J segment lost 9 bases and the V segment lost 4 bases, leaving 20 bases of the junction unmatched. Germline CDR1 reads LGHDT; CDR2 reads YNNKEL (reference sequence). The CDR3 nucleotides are TGTGCCAGCAGCCCGAAGGTGAAAGGACAGGGGGCGTCTCATGGTGAGCAGTTCTTC. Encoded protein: CASSPKVKGQGASHGEQFF.

The CDR3 protein is CASRRDSGNTIYF. CDR3 DNA sequence: TGTGCCAGCAGGAGGGACTCTGGAAACACCATATATTTT. This rearrangement joins TRBV9 to TRBJ1-3; unclear D gene. The length of the CDR3 is 13 residues. Trimming cost V 5 bases and J 0 bases, with 6 bases left between them. Germline V gene lookup returns CDR1 SGDLS and CDR2 YYNGEE.

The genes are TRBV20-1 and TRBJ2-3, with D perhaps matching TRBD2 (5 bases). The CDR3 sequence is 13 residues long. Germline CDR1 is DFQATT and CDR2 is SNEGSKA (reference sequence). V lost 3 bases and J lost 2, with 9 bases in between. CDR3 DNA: TGCAGTGCTAGTACTAGTTTCACAGATACGCAGTATTTT. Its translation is CSASTSFTDTQYF.

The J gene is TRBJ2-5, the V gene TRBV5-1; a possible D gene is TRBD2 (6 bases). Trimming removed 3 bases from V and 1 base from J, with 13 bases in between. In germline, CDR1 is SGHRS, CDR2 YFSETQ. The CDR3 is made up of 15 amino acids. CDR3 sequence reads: CASSSSMGGQETQYF. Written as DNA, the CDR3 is TGCGCCAGCAGCTCCTCTATGGGGGGCCAAGAGACCCAGTACTTC.

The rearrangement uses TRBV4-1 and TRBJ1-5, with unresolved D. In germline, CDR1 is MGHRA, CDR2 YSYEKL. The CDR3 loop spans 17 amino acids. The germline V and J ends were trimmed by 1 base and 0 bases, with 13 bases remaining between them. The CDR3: CASSQGVTEYSNQPQHF. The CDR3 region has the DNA TGCGCCAGCAGCCAAGGTGTAACAGAGTATAGCAATCAGCCCCAGCATTTT.

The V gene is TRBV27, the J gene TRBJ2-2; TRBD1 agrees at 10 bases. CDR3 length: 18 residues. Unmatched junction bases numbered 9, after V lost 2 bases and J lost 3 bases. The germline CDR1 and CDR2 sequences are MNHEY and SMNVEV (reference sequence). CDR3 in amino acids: CASSLRPPGTGDTGELFF. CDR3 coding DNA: TGTGCCAGCAGTTTAAGGCCCCCCGGGACAGGGGACACCGGGGAGCTGTTTTTT.

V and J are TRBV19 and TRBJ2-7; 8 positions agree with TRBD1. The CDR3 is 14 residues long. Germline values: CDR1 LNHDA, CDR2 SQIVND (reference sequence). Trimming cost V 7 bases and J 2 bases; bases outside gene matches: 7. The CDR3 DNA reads TGTGCCAGTACTTCACAGGGGGACACCTACGAGCAGTACTTC. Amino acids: CASTSQGDTYEQYF.

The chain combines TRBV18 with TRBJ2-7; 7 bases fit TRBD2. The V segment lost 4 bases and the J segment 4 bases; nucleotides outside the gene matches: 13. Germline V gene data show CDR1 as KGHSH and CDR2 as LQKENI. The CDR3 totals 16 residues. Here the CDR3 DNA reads TGTGCCAGCTCACGCCCTAGCGGAGGACGGGGTTACGAGCAGTACTTC. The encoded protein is CASSRPSGGRGYEQYF.

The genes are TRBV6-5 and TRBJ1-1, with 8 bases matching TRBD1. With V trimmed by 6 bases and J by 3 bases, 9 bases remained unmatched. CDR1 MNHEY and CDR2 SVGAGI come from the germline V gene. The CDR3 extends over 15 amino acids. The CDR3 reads CASRVQGALYTEAFF. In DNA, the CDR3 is TGTGCCAGCAGGGTCCAGGGGGCGTTGTACACTGAAGCTTTCTTT.